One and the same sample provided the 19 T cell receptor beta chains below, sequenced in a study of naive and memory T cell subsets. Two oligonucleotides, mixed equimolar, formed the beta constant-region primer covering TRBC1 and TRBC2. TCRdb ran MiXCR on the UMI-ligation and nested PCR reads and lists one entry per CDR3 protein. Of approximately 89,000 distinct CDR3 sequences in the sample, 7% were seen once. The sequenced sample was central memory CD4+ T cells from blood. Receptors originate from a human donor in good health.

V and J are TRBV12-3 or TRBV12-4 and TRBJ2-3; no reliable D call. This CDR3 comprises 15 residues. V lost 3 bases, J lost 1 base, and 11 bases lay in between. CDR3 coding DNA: TGTGCCAGCAGTTTGGCCGGGCCGGGCACAGATACGCAGTATTTT. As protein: CASSLAGPGTDTQYF.

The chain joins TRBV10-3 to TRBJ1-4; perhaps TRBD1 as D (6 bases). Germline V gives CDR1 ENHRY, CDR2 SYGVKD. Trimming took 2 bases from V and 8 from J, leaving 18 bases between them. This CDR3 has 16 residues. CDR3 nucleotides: TGTGCCATCAGTGAGAAGAAGACAGGCCTTAGGGAAAAACTGTTTTTT. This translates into CAISEKKTGLREKLFF.

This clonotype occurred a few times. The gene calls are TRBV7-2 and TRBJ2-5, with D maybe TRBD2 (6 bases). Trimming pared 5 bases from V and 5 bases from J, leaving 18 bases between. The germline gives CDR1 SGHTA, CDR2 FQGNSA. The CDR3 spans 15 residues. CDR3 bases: TGTGCCAGCAGCCGCAGTAGACTGGCGGGGGAGACCCAGTACTTC. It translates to CASSRSRLAGETQYF.

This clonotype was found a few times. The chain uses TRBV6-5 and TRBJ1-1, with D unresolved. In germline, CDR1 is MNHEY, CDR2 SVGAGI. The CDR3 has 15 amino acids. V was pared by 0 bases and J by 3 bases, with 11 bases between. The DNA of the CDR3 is TGTGCCAGCAGTTACTCGACACATATGGACACTGAAGCTTTCTTT. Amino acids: CASSYSTHMDTEAFF.

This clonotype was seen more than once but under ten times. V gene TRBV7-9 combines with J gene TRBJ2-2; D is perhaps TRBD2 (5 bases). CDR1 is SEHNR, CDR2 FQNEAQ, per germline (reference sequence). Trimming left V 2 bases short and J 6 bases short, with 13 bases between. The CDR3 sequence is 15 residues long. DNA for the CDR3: TGTGCCAGCAGCTTAAAGGGCCTAGCCGCCGGGGAGCTGTTTTTT. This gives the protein CASSLKGLAAGELFF.

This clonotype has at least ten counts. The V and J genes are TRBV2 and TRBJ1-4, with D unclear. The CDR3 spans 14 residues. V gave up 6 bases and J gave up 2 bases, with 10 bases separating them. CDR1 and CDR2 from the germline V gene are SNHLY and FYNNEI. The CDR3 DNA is TGTGCCAGCAGGGGGTATTCTACTAATGAAAAACTGTTTTTT. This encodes CASRGYSTNEKLFF.

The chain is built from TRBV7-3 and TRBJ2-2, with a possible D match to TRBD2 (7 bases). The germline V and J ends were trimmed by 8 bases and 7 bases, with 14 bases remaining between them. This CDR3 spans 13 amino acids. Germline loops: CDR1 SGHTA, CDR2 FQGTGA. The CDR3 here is CASARGGDGELFF. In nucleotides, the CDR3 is TGTGCCAGCGCCAGGGGAGGGGACGGGGAGCTGTTTTTT.

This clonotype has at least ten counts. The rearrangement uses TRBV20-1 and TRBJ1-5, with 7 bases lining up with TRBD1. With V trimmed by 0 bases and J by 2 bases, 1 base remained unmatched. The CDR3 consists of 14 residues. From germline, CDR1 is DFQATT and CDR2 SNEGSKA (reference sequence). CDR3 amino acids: CSAREGQRNQPQHF. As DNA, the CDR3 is TGCAGTGCTAGAGAGGGACAGCGCAATCAGCCCCAGCATTTT.

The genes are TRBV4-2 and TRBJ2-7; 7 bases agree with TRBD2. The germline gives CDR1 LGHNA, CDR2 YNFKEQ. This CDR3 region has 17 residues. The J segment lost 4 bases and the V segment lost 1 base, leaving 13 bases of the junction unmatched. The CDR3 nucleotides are TGTGCCAGCAGCCAAGGCTCCCACGGGACTATTGCATACGAGCAGTACTTC. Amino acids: CASSQGSHGTIAYEQYF.

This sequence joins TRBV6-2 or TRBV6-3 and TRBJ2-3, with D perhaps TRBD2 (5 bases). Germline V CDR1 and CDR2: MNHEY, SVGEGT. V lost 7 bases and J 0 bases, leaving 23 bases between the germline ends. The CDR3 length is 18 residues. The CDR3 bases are TGTGCCAGCACATTTTCGAGGGTCCGGCCCGCTAGCACAGATACGCAGTATTTT. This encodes CASTFSRVRPASTDTQYF.

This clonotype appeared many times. The CDR3 here is CASSLAGQSNQPQHF. The CDR3 DNA reads TGTGCCAGCAGTTTAGCAGGACAGAGCAATCAGCCCCAGCATTTT. The V and J genes are TRBV12-3 or TRBV12-4 and TRBJ1-5, with D possibly TRBD1 on 6 matching bases. This CDR3 is 15 amino acids long. Trimming left V 0 bases short and J 1 base short, with 7 bases between.

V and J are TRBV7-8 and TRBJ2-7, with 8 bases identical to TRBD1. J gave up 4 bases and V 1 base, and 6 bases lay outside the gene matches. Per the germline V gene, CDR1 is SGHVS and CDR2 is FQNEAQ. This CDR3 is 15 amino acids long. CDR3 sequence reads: CASSLVQGATYEQYF. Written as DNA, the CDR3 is TGTGCCAGCAGCTTAGTCCAGGGGGCGACATACGAGCAGTACTTC.

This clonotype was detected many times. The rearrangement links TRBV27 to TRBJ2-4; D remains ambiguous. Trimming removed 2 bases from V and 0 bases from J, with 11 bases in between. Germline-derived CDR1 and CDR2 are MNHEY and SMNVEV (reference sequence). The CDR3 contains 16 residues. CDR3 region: CASSLAPLLAKNIQYF. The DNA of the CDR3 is TGTGCCAGCAGTTTAGCCCCTCTACTAGCCAAAAACATTCAGTACTTC.

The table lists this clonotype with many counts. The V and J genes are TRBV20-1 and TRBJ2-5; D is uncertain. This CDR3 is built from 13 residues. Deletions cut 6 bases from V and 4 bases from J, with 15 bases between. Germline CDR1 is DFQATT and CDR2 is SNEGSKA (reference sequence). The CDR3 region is CSAPPPLIETQYF. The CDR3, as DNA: TGCAGTGCCCCCCCTCCCCTAATAGAGACCCAGTACTTC.

The CDR3 DNA reads as TGTGCCAGCAGCGTAGGAGGGGGGGCAAAGGAAAAACTGTTTTTT. Translated, it gives CASSVGGGAKEKLFF. The chain employs TRBV9 and TRBJ1-4; D might be TRBD1 (6 bases). Germline loops: CDR1 SGDLS, CDR2 YYNGEE. The CDR3 contains 15 residues. Trimming left V 0 bases short and J 8 bases short, with 14 bases between.

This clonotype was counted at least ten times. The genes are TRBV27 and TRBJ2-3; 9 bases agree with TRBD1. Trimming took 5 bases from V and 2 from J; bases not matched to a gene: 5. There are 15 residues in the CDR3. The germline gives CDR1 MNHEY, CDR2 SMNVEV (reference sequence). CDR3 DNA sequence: TGTGCCAGCAGTGTGGGGACAGGGTACACAGATACGCAGTATTTT. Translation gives CASSVGTGYTDTQYF.

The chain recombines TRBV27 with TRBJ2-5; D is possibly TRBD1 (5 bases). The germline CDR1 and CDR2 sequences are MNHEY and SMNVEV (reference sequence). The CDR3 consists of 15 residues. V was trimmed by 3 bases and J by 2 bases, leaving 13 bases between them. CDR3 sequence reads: CASSFSQGPQETQYF. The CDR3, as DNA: TGTGCCAGCAGTTTTTCGCAGGGCCCTCAAGAGACCCAGTACTTC.

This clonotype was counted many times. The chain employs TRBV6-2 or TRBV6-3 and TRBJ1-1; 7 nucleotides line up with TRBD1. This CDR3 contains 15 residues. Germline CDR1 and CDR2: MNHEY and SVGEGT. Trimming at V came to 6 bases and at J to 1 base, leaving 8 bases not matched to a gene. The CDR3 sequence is CASSPIRQGNTEAFF. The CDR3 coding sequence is TGTGCCAGCAGCCCGATCCGACAGGGGAACACTGAAGCTTTCTTT.

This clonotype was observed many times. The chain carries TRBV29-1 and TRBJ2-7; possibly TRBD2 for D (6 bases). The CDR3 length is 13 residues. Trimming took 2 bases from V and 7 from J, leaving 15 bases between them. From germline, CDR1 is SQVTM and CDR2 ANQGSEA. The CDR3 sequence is CSVEFGGNGEQYF. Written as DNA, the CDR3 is TGCAGCGTTGAATTCGGAGGGAACGGAGAGCAGTACTTC.